This T cell receptor (beta chain) was retrieved from a study of T cells in Graves' hyperthyroidism and ophthalmopathy (dated by TCRdb to about 2019). As for the study more broadly: To identify distinguishing TCR V-J signatures, a discovery cohort of about 95 patients was used, comprising under 45 with Graves' ophthalmopathy and around 60 with stable Graves' hyperthyroidism. Whether ophthalmopathy could be predicted prospectively was tested in an independent validation cohort made up of 18 hyperthyroidism patients plus 17 patients who later progressed to ophthalmopathy. The roughly 100 discovery patients were randomly divided into training and test sets at a 7:3 ratio. In addition, the study compared T-cell repertoires in thyroid tissue and in blood from roughly 6 Graves' hyperthyroidism patients. After sampling, hyperthyroidism patients received methimazole starting at 30 mg daily, and ophthalmopathy patients received high-dose intravenous methylprednisolone. The paper describes TCR Vbeta CDR3 sequencing of 135 peripheral blood samples, made up of 43 ophthalmopathy patients, 70 to 75 hyperthyroidism patients and 17 progressor patients. The study at large found these results: Most expanded thyroid clonotypes (frequency above 0.001) were also detected in blood, suggesting blood repertoires may reflect thyroid immune responses. Sample size was not statistically predetermined, and investigators were not blinded to group allocation. In cross-validation, a model built on a 13 V-J signature told ophthalmopathy apart from stable hyperthyroidism with 87.88% sensitivity and approximately 81% specificity, and in testing the same model reached 80%/75%. In validation, the model predicted progression to ophthalmopathy with 60% to 71% sensitivity and 72% to 75% specificity, a median of about 6.7 months before onset.

The TCR beta CDR3 regions were amplified from RNA transcripts. The TCR CDR3 was subjected to a first round of RT-PCR using the HTBI primer set and the Qiagen OneStep RT-PCR kit. A second multiplex PCR round built the libraries, followed by size selection and purification. Sequencing of the libraries was done on an Illumina HiSeq2000 using paired-end 100 bp reads. Under the source paper's analysis protocol: Raw data were processed with SOAPnuke, discarding reads with adapters, uncalled bases, mean Phred below 15, or no exact constant-primer or identifier match. High-quality paired reads were merged using COPE v1.2.5, and each unique nucleotide sequence was defined as a clonotype. MiTCR v1.1 was used to align clonotypes to the IMGT TRBV, TRBD and TRBJ reference segments. The analysis was restricted to V-J combinations with a frequency above 0.0001, which together covered over 99% of the repertoires. A TCS score was defined as the ratio between F50 (clonal expansion) and ExV (chaos), using BLOSUM62-based TCRdist between CDR3 peptides within each V-J. Welch's t-statistics and random forest reduced roughly 500 V-J features to 13, which were used in a naive Bayes classifier (R e1071). Thyroid-blood repertoire similarity was quantified with the Morisita-Horn index. TCRdb itself trimmed the public reads at Q25 with fastp, ran MiXCR and retained productive beta chains. Every CDR3 protein is listed once, alongside the most common genes and DNA of its rows. These V and J calls originate from TCRdb's pipeline instead of the authors' own analysis. This sample lists 550,000 to 700,000 distinct CDR3 sequences; approximately 44% were detected once. 15% to 20% of the sample rests with the top ten.

Comment on this clonotype: Its cognate antigen has yet to be identified. No qualities accompany the bases; no much larger clone lies one base away.

The CDR3 spans 16 residues, from the cysteine through the phenylalanine. This entry keeps only the CDR3 DNA: 48 bases, framed from base 1. V loses 3 bases of germline sequence and J loses 0 bases, and the interval between the two ends is 15 bases. Taken from the germline V gene, the CDR1 and CDR2 loops are SGHRS and YFSETQ. Patients with uncontrolled infections, other autoimmune diseases, pregnancy or lactation were excluded. Diagnoses were established on the basis of clinical symptoms, serum thyroxine and TRAb, thyroid ultrasound, and orbital computed tomography. Trizol reagent was used to extract total RNA, and RNA quality was then checked on an Agilent 2100 Bioanalyzer.

The rearranged chain carries TRBV5-1 and TRBJ1-2, with TRBD1 perhaps the D gene, on 6 matching bases. This receptor was obtained from an adult woman with Graves' disease, either hyperthyroidism or ophthalmopathy (not recorded which). The sequencing sample was made of peripheral blood or thyroid tissue (not recorded which). CDR3 protein: CASSSPGGGTNYGYTF. The DNA sequence is TGCGCCAGCAGCTCCCCGGGGGGGGGCACTAACTATGGCTACACCTTC.